This T cell receptor beta chain was profiled in a study of CD8+ T cells in alopecia areata. Broader study findings: Association of baseline CD8+ expansion with response is uncertain owing to one nonresponder.

RNA, once extracted, was reverse transcribed into cDNA for use as the sequencing template. Data came from immunoSEQ multiplex PCR; TCRdb stores just in-frame clones and leaves some out. The sample records roughly 40,000 clones, just over 65% being singletons. The CDR3 spans 13 residues. Germline loops: CDR1 SQVTM, CDR2 ANQGSEA. The V and J ends lost 6 bases and 5 bases respectively, with 16 bases between them. This clone appeared a few times. Its cognate antigen is unknown. Treatment of the sample: oral pan-JAK inhibitor, 5-10 mg twice daily. The sequence was obtained from a human donor with alopecia areata. The sample consisted of CD8+ T cells sorted from blood, taken at week 4, from a patient treated with tofacitinib. This rearrangement joins TRBV29-1 to TRBJ1-2, with a tentative D call TRBD1 (5 bases). This CDR3 reads CSVRDAERYGYTF. The DNA of the CDR3 is TGCAGCGTGAGGGACGCCGAGCGTTATGGCTACACCTTC.